The 16 T cell receptor beta chains listed next were all sequenced from one sample in a study of blood T cells in healthy people across ages. Together with a sample-barcoded 5' primer, a J-beta primer mix was included in a second PCR lasting about 6 to 11 cycles. TCRdb reprocessed the 5' RACE reads via MiXCR and lists one record per CDR3 protein. Here the sample spans around 780,000 distinct CDR3 sequences, 56% being singletons. Sequenced material: blood. The receptors here all came from a man aged 35 to 55 in good health.

The CDR3 DNA is TGTGCCAGCAGTGTTACAGGCCCAGCTAACTATGGCTACACCTTC. As protein: CASSVTGPANYGYTF. V and J are TRBV28 and TRBJ1-2, with D perhaps TRBD1 (5 bases). Germline assignment: CDR1 MDHEN and CDR2 SYDVKM. CDR3 length equals 15 residues. The ends were cut back, 5 bases at V and 0 bases at J, with 13 bases in the middle.

The chain recombines TRBV7-2 with TRBJ2-1; D call uncertain. From germline, CDR1 is SGHTA and CDR2 FQGNSA. There are 14 residues in the CDR3. Trimming shortened V by 4 bases and J by 7 bases, and 14 bases separated the two germline ends. The DNA for the CDR3 is TGTGCCAGCAGCTCCCTCCGGACGAGTAATGAGCAGTTCTTC. Its protein is CASSSLRTSNEQFF.

V and J are TRBV20-1 and TRBJ2-3; unclear D gene. Trimming pared 6 bases from V and 4 bases from J, leaving 11 bases between. The V gene's germline CDR1 is DFQATT and CDR2 SNEGSKA (reference sequence). The CDR3 loop spans 12 amino acids. CDR3 residues: CSAPGRPDTQYF. In DNA, the CDR3 is TGCAGTGCCCCAGGTCGCCCAGATACGCAGTATTTT.

The genes are TRBV2 and TRBJ2-1; no clear D gene. V lost 4 bases, J lost 2 bases, and 12 bases lay in between. The CDR3 totals 15 residues. CDR1 is SNHLY, CDR2 FYNNEI, per germline. CDR3 loop: CASSGWQQTYNEQFF. The CDR3 coding sequence is TGTGCCAGCAGTGGGTGGCAGCAGACCTACAATGAGCAGTTCTTC.

CDR3 DNA sequence: TGTGCCGGCACCCTAGGCGGACTAGCGGCCTACAATGAGCAGTTCTTC. Its protein is CAGTLGGLAAYNEQFF. V and J are TRBV7-2 and TRBJ2-1; TRBD2 aligns across 10 bases. CDR3 length: 16 residues. Per germline, CDR1 SGHTA and CDR2 FQGNSA. Trimming cost V 11 bases and J 2 bases; bases outside gene matches: 12.

The J gene is TRBJ2-5, the V gene TRBV9; tentative D call: TRBD2 (6 bases). V was pared by 0 bases and J by 11 bases, with 20 bases between. This CDR3 spans 15 amino acids. Per germline, CDR1 SGDLS and CDR2 YYNGEE. CDR3 protein: CASSVGGDPYREQYF. The CDR3 region has the DNA TGTGCCAGCAGCGTAGGGGGCGATCCCTATCGGGAGCAGTACTTC.

The genes are TRBV6-5 and TRBJ2-7; 10 bases match TRBD2. The trim removed 8 bases at V and 3 bases at J, leaving 10 bases unmatched. Germline V CDR1 and CDR2: MNHEY, SVGAGI. The CDR3 loop spans 15 amino acids. The CDR3 bases are TGTGCCAGCCGTTTAAAAGCGGGAGGGATCTACGAGCAGTACTTC. It specifies CASRLKAGGIYEQYF.

This clonotype was detected only a few times. The V call is TRBV27, the J call TRBJ2-7, with D possibly being TRBD1 or TRBD2 (5 bases each). Germline V gene data show CDR1 as MNHEY and CDR2 as SMNVEV (reference sequence). Deletions cut 4 bases from V and 4 bases from J, with 23 bases between. The CDR3 contains 17 residues. CDR3 nucleotide sequence: TGTGCCAGCAGTTCAAGATACGGGGCCCTTCATGGATACGAGCAGTACTTC. Translating gives CASSSRYGALHGYEQYF.

The rearrangement joins TRBV20-1 to TRBJ2-7; a possible D gene is TRBD1 (6 bases). The V gene lost 1 base and the J gene lost 2 bases, with 18 bases spanning the gap. The CDR3 is 16 residues long. The V gene's germline CDR1 is DFQATT and CDR2 SNEGSKA (reference sequence). The CDR3 loop reads CSARALQGSEAYEQYF. The CDR3 DNA follows: TGCAGTGCTAGAGCATTGCAGGGGTCTGAAGCCTACGAGCAGTACTTC.

The chain combines TRBV5-1 with TRBJ2-6, with D unclear. Trimming shortened V by 5 bases and J by 3 bases, and 15 bases separated the two germline ends. The CDR3 runs to 16 residues. Germline values: CDR1 SGHRS, CDR2 YFSETQ. The CDR3 here is CASRYDPSGGANVLTF. CDR3 in DNA: TGCGCCAGCAGATACGACCCCTCAGGTGGGGCCAACGTCCTGACTTTC.

This clonotype was found many times. Germline and junction disagree at one end, which may indicate a read error. The gene calls are TRBV27 and TRBJ2-1; D possibly corresponds to TRBD1 (5 bases). This CDR3 region has 12 residues. CDR1 is MNHEY and CDR2 is SMNVEV in the germline V gene (reference sequence). CDR3 nucleotides: TGTGCCAGCAGCTTATCAGGGTATGAGCAGTTCTTC. This gives the protein CASSLSGYEQFF.

This clonotype was seen a handful of times. The chain combines TRBV27 with TRBJ2-5; D gene unclear. The CDR3 loop spans 18 amino acids. The V gene lost 5 bases and the J gene lost 6 bases, with 28 bases spanning the gap. Germline V gives CDR1 MNHEY, CDR2 SMNVEV (reference sequence). CDR3 bases: TGTGCCAGCAGTGTATTACCGGGCTTAACCTCGGCCCCCAAGACCCAGTACTTC. Protein sequence: CASSVLPGLTSAPKTQYF.

This CDR3 is CSAPVVGQQETQYF. CDR3 coding DNA: TGCAGTGCCCCAGTTGTCGGCCAGCAAGAGACCCAGTACTTC. J is TRBJ2-5 and V is TRBV20-1; D uncertain. Trimming pared 6 bases from V and 2 bases from J, leaving 16 bases between. The CDR3 is 14 residues long. CDR1 DFQATT and CDR2 SNEGSKA come from the germline V gene (reference sequence).

The genes are TRBV4-3 and TRBJ2-1; D may be TRBD2 (6 bases). V was pared by 0 bases and J by 6 bases, with 12 bases between. The CDR3 spans 15 residues. Germline V gene sequence: CDR1 LGHNA, CDR2 YSLEER. The CDR3 sequence is CASSQEGGKTNEQFF. The CDR3 coding sequence is TGCGCCAGCAGCCAAGAAGGCGGGAAAACCAATGAGCAGTTCTTC.

J is TRBJ2-5 and V is TRBV24-1; tentative D call: TRBD1 (6 bases). The CDR3 consists of 16 residues. Germline assignment: CDR1 KGHDR and CDR2 SFDVKD. Trimming removed 3 bases at V and 5 bases at J, with 18 bases between. Here the CDR3 reads CATSDGRTDGFETQYF. Here the CDR3 DNA reads TGTGCCACCAGTGATGGCCGGACAGATGGGTTTGAGACCCAGTACTTC.

This CDR3 reads CASSLDGTSNQPQHF. Written as DNA, the CDR3 is TGCGCCAGCAGCTTGGACGGAACTAGCAATCAGCCCCAGCATTTT. The chain joins TRBV5-1 to TRBJ1-5; D remains ambiguous. Germline-derived CDR1 and CDR2 are SGHRS and YFSETQ. The CDR3 extends over 15 amino acids. V shed 0 bases and J shed 0 bases, with 7 bases lying between them.